This paragraph reports one T cell receptor beta chain. Some clones are missing from TCRdb's copy, which holds only in-frame ones; the method was immunoSEQ multiplex PCR. Counted here are around 76,000 clones, around nine tenths occurring once; the ten biggest clones make up around 0.6%. The data were obtained in a study of blood T cell repertoires in COVID-19. Study details: Some COVID-19 samples were acute and others convalescent; all came from the United States, Italy and Spain.

The length of the CDR3 is 13 residues. CDR1 and CDR2 from the germline V gene are SQVTM and ANQGSEA. V lost 2 bases to trimming and J lost 6 bases, with 13 bases between them. The sequence came from a man in his fifties or sixties with acute or convalescent COVID-19. Sequencing used peripheral blood. This chain links TRBV29-1 with TRBJ1-2; perhaps TRBD1 as D (6 bases). The CDR3 sequence: CSVEQGLRDGYTF. In DNA, the CDR3 is TGCAGCGTTGAACAGGGGCTACGGGATGGCTACACCTTC.